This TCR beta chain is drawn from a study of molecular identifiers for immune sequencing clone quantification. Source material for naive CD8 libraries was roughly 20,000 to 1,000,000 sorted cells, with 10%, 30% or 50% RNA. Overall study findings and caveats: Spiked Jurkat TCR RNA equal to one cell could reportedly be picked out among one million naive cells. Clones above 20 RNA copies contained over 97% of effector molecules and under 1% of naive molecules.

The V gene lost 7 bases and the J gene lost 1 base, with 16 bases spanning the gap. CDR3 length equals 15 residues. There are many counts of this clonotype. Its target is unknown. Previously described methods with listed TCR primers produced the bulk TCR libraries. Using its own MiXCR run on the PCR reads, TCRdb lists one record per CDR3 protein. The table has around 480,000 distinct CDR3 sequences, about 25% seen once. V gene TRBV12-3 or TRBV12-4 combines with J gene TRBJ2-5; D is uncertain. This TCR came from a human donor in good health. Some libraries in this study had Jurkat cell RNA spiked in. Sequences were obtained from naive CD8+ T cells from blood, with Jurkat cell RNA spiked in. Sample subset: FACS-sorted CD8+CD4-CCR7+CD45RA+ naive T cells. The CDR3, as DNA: TGTGCCAGCACCCCCAGCAGTGCCCCCCAAGAGACCCAGTACTTC. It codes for CASTPSSAPQETQYF.